This entry describes one TCR beta chain. Its antigen is currently unknown. J gave up 2 bases and V 8 bases, and 4 bases lay outside the gene matches. Per the germline V gene, CDR1 is SNHLY and CDR2 is FYNNEI. This CDR3 contains 13 residues. These data originate in a study of T cell repertoires in cytomegalovirus infection. Across the study: The study used recently identified HLA-C-restricted and well-studied HLA-B-restricted CMV epitopes. It can be stated that public TCR beta signatures indicated CMV infection as well as a matching HLA type.

Study observations and caveats: HLA-C-restricted CMV clonotypes gave the most frequent clonotype in two of eight donors. Cumulative frequency of public TCR beta families picked out carriers of CMV plus the relevant HLA.

In TCRdb, the reads were re-called with MiXCR into one record per CDR3 protein. Of around 800,000 distinct CDR3 sequences listed, approximately 32% are singletons. The rearrangement links TRBV2 to TRBJ1-2; 8 bases are a match to TRBD1. The clonotype was recovered from a human donor in good health (CMV status not recorded). Some clones in this sample may be carry-over from other donors' samples. The material sequenced was cultured CD8+ T cells from PBMCs, taken from culture after CMV antigen stimulation. The CDR3 DNA follows: TGTGCCAGCGAGGGACAGGCGAACTATGGCTACACCTTC. Its protein is CASEGQANYGYTF. Combining the CDR3 with reference TRBV2 and TRBJ1-2 gives the whole variable domain EPEVTQTPSHQVTQMGQEVILRCVPISNHLYFYWYRQILGQKVEFLVSFYNNEISEKSEIFDDQFSVERPDGSNFTLKIRSTKLEDSAMYFCASEGQANYGYTFGSGTRLTVV.